These T cell receptor beta chains were read from a single sample in a study of blood T cell repertoires in COVID-19. TCRdb's copy holds only in-frame clones and misses some; the assay was immunoSEQ multiplex PCR. The sample yields about 400,000 clones, around 90% seen once. The specimen sequenced was PBMCs or T cells enriched from blood (not recorded which). Every receptor here comes from a woman in her thirties or forties with acute COVID-19. Both conserved end residues are part of each CDR3. A D gene is named only where the DNA matches it firmly. Part of the rows lack a size; the others show once, few, many or a class for expanded clones.

clone size	V gene	J gene	D gene	CDR3 DNA	CDR3 protein
NA	TRBV5-4	TRBJ2-3	NA	TGTGCCAGCAGCTTGGGAGATCGCCTTACAGATACGCAGTATTTT	CASSLGDRLTDTQYF
few	TRBV30	TRBJ1-3	NA	TGTGCCTGGAGTGTTCGGAGCTCTGGAAACACCATATATTTT	CAWSVRSSGNTIYF
NA	TRBV29-1	TRBJ1-4	NA	TGCAGCGTACCGGGCCGCGAGGGTGAAAAACTGTTTTTT	CSVPGREGEKLFF
once	TRBV9	TRBJ2-5	TRBD2	TGTGCCAGCAGCGCGGGACTAGATAGGAAGGCCCAGTACTTC	CASSAGLDRKAQYF
NA	TRBV5-4	TRBJ1-2	TRBD1	TGTGCCAGCAGCGCCGGGACAGGTTATGGCTACACCTTC	CASSAGTGYGYTF
NA	TRBV10-2	TRBJ1-3	TRBD1	TGCGCCAGCAAGACAGGGCCCTCTGGAAACACCATATATTTT	CASKTGPSGNTIYF
NA	TRBV5-8	TRBJ1-4	TRBD1	TGTGCCAGCAGCATACTAGCAGGGGGCAGGGGTGAAAAACTGTTTTTT	CASSILAGGRGEKLFF
NA	TRBV2	TRBJ1-2	NA	TGTGCCAGCAGCCCTACTGAGAACTATGGCTACACCTTC	CASSPTENYGYTF
few	TRBV7-9	TRBJ2-3	TRBD1	TGTGCCAGCAGCCCAGCCCGGGACAGCCCATTCACAGATACGCAGTATTTT	CASSPARDSPFTDTQYF
NA	TRBV5-6	TRBJ2-7	TRBD1	TGTGCCAGCAGCTTGAATAGGGGCGGACAGGGGGACTACGAGCAGTACTTC	CASSLNRGGQGDYEQYF
NA	TRBV19	TRBJ1-1	TRBD1	TGTGCCAGTAGTAACAGGGGAGGTGGGACTGAAGCTTTCTTT	CASSNRGGGTEAFF
once	TRBV7-9	TRBJ2-2	TRBD1	TGTGCCAGCAGTTTGGGACAGGGACGCACCGGGGAGCTGTTTTTT	CASSLGQGRTGELFF
NA	TRBV5-1	TRBJ2-6	NA	TGCGCCAGCAGCTTGGCCGGAATAACCGGGGACATCCCCTCTGGGGCCAACGTCCTGACTTTC	CASSLAGITGDIPSGANVLTF
NA	TRBV13	TRBJ2-3	TRBD2	TGTGCCAGCAGCTTCGTCGGGGGGAGCACAGATACGCAGTATTTT	CASSFVGGSTDTQYF
NA	TRBV5-5	TRBJ2-2	NA	TGTGCCAGCAGCAAGGTCCCGGGGTTGGTCGACGGGGAGCTGTTTTTT	CASSKVPGLVDGELFF
NA	TRBV3-1/TRBV3-2	TRBJ2-7	NA	TGTGCCAGCAGCCTACTCACGTCCTACGAGCAGTACTTC	CASSLLTSYEQYF
NA	TRBV6-6	TRBJ1-5	TRBD1	TGTGCCAGCAGTCCCTTTCCCGGGACAGGGAGCGAGCAGCCCCAGCATTTT	CASSPFPGTGSEQPQHF
NA	TRBV14	TRBJ2-3	NA	TGTGCCAGCAGCCAATTGACTCAGGGGGGCTTCACAGATACGCAGTATTTT	CASSQLTQGGFTDTQYF
once	TRBV2	TRBJ1-6	NA	TGTGCCAGCAGCCAGGACTCCTCAAGGGATTCACCCCTCCACTTT	CASSQDSSRDSPLHF
NA	TRBV4-1	TRBJ1-2	NA	TGCGCCAGCAGCCTTAACCCGGGGGGCCCCCTCAGTGGCTACACCTTC	CASSLNPGGPLSGYTF
NA	TRBV12-3/TRBV12-4	TRBJ1-2	TRBD1	TGTGCCAGCAATACAGGGGTGGCTGGCTACACCTTC	CASNTGVAGYTF
NA	TRBV18	TRBJ2-7	NA	TGTGCCAGCTCACCACAGGACAATGTAAGTCAGCAGTACTTC	CASSPQDNVSQQYF
NA	TRBV2	TRBJ1-2	NA	TGTGCCAGCAGTGAACCTCCTAACTATGGCTACACCTTC	CASSEPPNYGYTF
NA	TRBV23-1	TRBJ1-1	TRBD1	TGCGCCAGCACGAGGACAGGGAATATGAACACTGAAGCTTTCTTT	CASTRTGNMNTEAFF
few	TRBV2	TRBJ2-7	NA	TGTGCCAGCAAGGGTGATACGGGGTCCTACGAGCAGTACTTC	CASKGDTGSYEQYF
NA	TRBV5-1	TRBJ1-2	TRBD1	TGCGCCAGCAGCCCCCGGACAGGAGAAAGTAACTATGGCTACACCTTC	CASSPRTGESNYGYTF
NA	TRBV5-1	TRBJ2-2	NA	TGCGCCAGCAGCTTGGGGCTGGAGGGCTCGGGCGGGGAGCTGTTTTTT	CASSLGLEGSGGELFF
once	TRBV9	TRBJ1-2	NA	TGTGCCAGCAGCGTAGCTACGGGGGGATATGGCTACACCTTC	CASSVATGGYGYTF
NA	TRBV7-6	TRBJ1-2	TRBD1	TGTGCCAGCAGCTCAAACAGGGGGCCCTATGGCTACACCTTC	CASSSNRGPYGYTF
NA	TRBV5-1	TRBJ1-3	NA	TGCGCCAGTACGGCTGGAAACACCATATATTTT	CASTAGNTIYF
NA	TRBV19	TRBJ1-1	TRBD1	TGTGCCAGTAGCGACAGGGGAACTGAAGCTTTCTTT	CASSDRGTEAFF
NA	TRBV3-1/TRBV3-2	TRBJ2-7	TRBD1	TGTGCCAGCAGCCCGAGTCCCGGGACAGGGGAGGGCTCCTACGAGCAGTACTTC	CASSPSPGTGEGSYEQYF
NA	TRBV9	TRBJ2-6	NA	TGTGCCAGCAGCGTAGGAGGCGCCGGGGCCAACGTCCTGACTTTC	CASSVGGAGANVLTF
NA	TRBV13	TRBJ1-2	NA	TGTGCCAGCAGCTTAGCAGGGGTTGCCGGCTACACCTTC	CASSLAGVAGYTF
once	TRBV18	TRBJ2-3	TRBD1	TGTGCCAGCTCACCTGGGCTGGACAGGGGTACTGGCGATACGCAGTATTTT	CASSPGLDRGTGDTQYF
NA	TRBV10-3	TRBJ1-1	NA	TGTGCCATCAGTGGGGGAGGAGGGATAGTAAATATCCCTGAAGCTTTCTTT	CAISGGGGIVNIPEAFF
NA	TRBV27	TRBJ1-2	TRBD1	TGTGCCAGCAGAGTGCCCAGGGGGTCGGGCCAATTAAACTATGGCTACACCTTC	CASRVPRGSGQLNYGYTF
NA	TRBV12-3/TRBV12-4	TRBJ1-2	NA	TGTGCCAGCAGTTTAGAGGGGATAGGTGGCTACACCTTC	CASSLEGIGGYTF
NA	TRBV18	TRBJ1-4	NA	TGTGCCAGCTCAACCACGTTGAGGAGGGAGAACGAAAAACTGTTTTTT	CASSTTLRRENEKLFF
NA	TRBV2	TRBJ1-1	NA	TGTGCCAGCAGTGTAGAGGGAGTGGTAACTGAAGCTTTCTTT	CASSVEGVVTEAFF
NA	TRBV18	TRBJ1-6	NA	TGTGCCAGCTCACCATATGGACAGTCGAGCTCCTATAATTCACCCCTCCACTTT	CASSPYGQSSSYNSPLHF
NA	TRBV29-1	TRBJ1-2	NA	TGCAGCGTTGATGAGGGATTTGGCTACACCTTC	CSVDEGFGYTF
NA	TRBV5-4	TRBJ1-3	NA	TGTGCCAGCAGCCCCGCCTCGGCCCGCGGAGGAAACACCATATATTTT	CASSPASARGGNTIYF
NA	TRBV10-3	TRBJ2-7	TRBD1	TGTGCCATCAGTGGGGACAGGGTAGGCGAGCAGTACTTC	CAISGDRVGEQYF
once	TRBV27	TRBJ2-7	TRBD1	TGTGCCAGCAGTTTATCTGGACAGGGGGCGGACGAGCAGTACTTC	CASSLSGQGADEQYF
NA	TRBV30	TRBJ1-4	TRBD1	TGTGCCTGGGGACAGGGGGGCAATGAAAAACTGTTTTTT	CAWGQGGNEKLFF
NA	TRBV21-1	TRBJ1-3	NA	TGTGCCAGCAGTCAGGGTGCTAGGCCCGTCTCTGGAAACACCATATATTTT	CASSQGARPVSGNTIYF
NA	TRBV30	TRBJ2-7	TRBD1	TGTGCCTGGGGACAGGGTTATAGCGAGCAGTACTTC	CAWGQGYSEQYF
NA	TRBV5-1	TRBJ2-2	NA	TGCGCCAGCAGCTTGGGCACTCCTAACACCGGGGAGCTGTTTTTT	CASSLGTPNTGELFF
NA	TRBV5-1	TRBJ1-5	TRBD1	TGCGCCAGCAGCTCCACCGACAGGGAGGATCAGCCCCAGCATTTT	CASSSTDREDQPQHF
NA	TRBV14	TRBJ1-1	TRBD1	TGTGCCAGCAGCCAAGATCCCGGACAGGGAGGGACTGAAGCTTTCTTT	CASSQDPGQGGTEAFF
NA	TRBV10-3	TRBJ1-6	NA	TGTGCCATCAGTGAGAGCGACCCGAATAATTCACCCCTCCACTTT	CAISESDPNNSPLHF
NA	TRBV12-3/TRBV12-4	TRBJ2-7	NA	TGTGCCAGCAGTTATGAGGGAGGAGAGCAGTACTTC	CASSYEGGEQYF
NA	TRBV12-2	TRBJ2-7	NA	TGTGCAAGTCGCTTACCGGGACAGACCTCCTACGAGCAGTACTTC	CASRLPGQTSYEQYF
NA	TRBV30	TRBJ2-3	NA	TGTGCCTGTTCTGGCACAGATACGCAGTATTTT	CACSGTDTQYF
once	TRBV12-5	TRBJ1-6	TRBD1	TGTGCTAGTGGCGAAGGGGACAGGTATAATTCACCCCTCCACTTT	CASGEGDRYNSPLHF
NA	TRBV11-3	TRBJ2-2	NA	TGTGCCAGCAGCTCCTACGGGGACGGGGAGCTGTTTTTT	CASSSYGDGELFF
NA	TRBV15	TRBJ1-3	NA	TGTGCCACCAGCAGAGATCCGGGAACGGCTGGAAACACCATATATTTT	CATSRDPGTAGNTIYF
NA	TRBV6-1	TRBJ1-2	TRBD1	TGTGCCAGCAGTGCCATCGGACAGGGGAGTTACTATGGCTACACCTTC	CASSAIGQGSYYGYTF